This T cell receptor (beta chain) was sequenced in a study of shared clonotypes between healthy human individuals. Overall study results and limits: In four donors, approximately 5% of naive CD4 clonotypes appeared in common.

To note about this clone: Its specificity is unknown. This sample includes further DNA sequences coding for the same CDR3.

TCRdb keeps only in-frame clones here, not all; method: immunoSEQ multiplex PCR. The table lists about 2.3 million clones, 85% to 95% of them singletons. CD4+ cell separation produced CD45RA+ naive and CD45RA-negative memory subsets. The receptor was derived from a man aged 18 to 35 in good health. Some clones in this sample may be carry-over from other donors' samples. Sequencing used naive CD4+ T cells from PBMCs. Subset here: CD45RA+ positively selected.

CDR3 sequence (DNA): TGCGCCAGCAGCTTAGACAGGGCGAACACTGAAGCTTTCTTT. Translated: CASSLDRANTEAFF. This chain uses TRBV5-1 with TRBJ1-1; 7 nucleotides align to TRBD1. The CDR3 consists of 14 residues. Germline lookup yields CDR1 SGHRS and CDR2 YFSETQ. V was pared by 2 bases and J by 1 base, with 2 bases of the junction left unmatched.